The sequence of this TCR beta chain was determined in a study of patients and donors after allogeneic stem cell transplantation. CDR3 length: 15 residues. Germline CDR1 and CDR2: MNHEY and SMNVEV (reference sequence). A word on this clonotype: One junction end does not reproduce the germline sequence, and a read error may be involved.

TCRdb re-analysed the RT-PCR reads in MiXCR, keeping a single row per CDR3 protein. The repertoire holds over 150,000 distinct CDR3 sequences, with 25% to 35% as singletons. The chain joins TRBV27 to TRBJ2-2; possible D gene TRBD2, 6 bases. This TCR was sampled from a human donor who was either an allogeneic HSCT recipient or a stem cell or donor lymphocyte infusion donor (not recorded which). It is not recorded whose cells these are; they may come from a transplant donor. Specimen: blood, either unsorted or a sorted T cell fraction (not recorded which). The CDR3 DNA sequence: TGTGCCAGCAAACGGACTACCGAGAACACCGGGGAGTTGTTTTTT. Residues: CASKRTTENTGELFF.